What follows are 2 T cell receptor beta chains derived from one specimen sequenced in a study of beta chain features in type 1 diabetes. The whole isolated RNA underwent reverse transcription, so sequencing captured expressed TCRB transcripts. The repertoire was sequenced with immunoSEQ multiplex PCR; TCRdb's copy has only in-frame clones and lacks some. The sample shows around 500,000 clones, roughly 11% of them seen only once. Sequenced material: naive CD4+ T cells from blood. Receptors originate from a young woman in good health.

This clone was detected once. This rearrangement joins TRBV7-3 to TRBJ2-1, with 7 bases aligning to TRBD2. Germline V gene sequence: CDR1 SGHTA, CDR2 FQGTGA. After removal of 5 bases from V and 0 bases from J, the junction contained 10 bases not matched to a gene. The CDR3 has 17 residues. In nucleotides, the CDR3 is TGTGCCAGCAGCCTAGTGGGAGCGGGGAGCTCCTACAATGAGCAGTTCTTC. Its translation is CASSLVGAGSSYNEQFF.

This chain links TRBV6-5 with TRBJ2-1; a possible D gene is TRBD1 (6 bases). The CDR3 consists of 13 residues. Germline V gives CDR1 MNHEY, CDR2 SVGAGI. V was clipped by 6 bases and J by 7 bases, with 13 bases between them. CDR3 residues: CASSLRTANEQFF. In DNA, the CDR3 is TGTGCCAGCAGCCTACGGACAGCGAATGAGCAGTTCTTC.